This T cell receptor (beta chain) was identified during a study of T cell responses to AZD1222 COVID-19 vaccine (dated by TCRdb to the early 2020s). Turning to the overall study: TCR sequencing was performed for some 250 trial participants, of whom some 200 were given two doses of AZD1222 and around 26 were given two doses of MenACWY control vaccine. Trial participants were enrolled by age into 18-55, 56-69 and 70-plus year subgroups, with about 150, 28 and 57 TCR-sequenced participants respectively. What the work shows at the level of the full study, not this receptor alone: CD4 TCRs associated with the vaccine covered the entire spike protein, and the dominant responses were in regions 160-218 and 743-854. No day 14 peak-response samples were available, so repertoires were characterized only after the peak T cell response. In the small 56-69-year group, the increase in depth fell short of significance, most likely because of low power. Participants were mostly white British, with more females than males. The authors suggested clonal diversity may have been underestimated. Epitopes outside the regions mutated in the B.1.351 and B.1.1.7 variants were reportedly recognized by nearly half of the unique spike-specific TCRs. Conclusions about previously exposed vaccinees are limited, since just six or seven AZD1222 recipients were seropositive for SARS-CoV-2 at baseline. After two AZD1222 doses, both the breadth and the depth of spike-specific TCRs were significantly higher than at day 0 and than in MenACWY recipients.

The CDR3 sequence holds 15 residues, the cysteine and phenylalanine included. Only the CDR3 DNA is retained, 45 bases long and in frame from the first base. V gives up 2 bases and J gives up 4 bases, and the segment between their germline ends measures 13 bases. CDR1 and CDR2, per the germline V gene, are MNHNS and SASEGT. Turning to this clone: The specificity of this receptor is unknown. Base qualities are missing; no much larger clone stands one base away.

The CDR3 regions of human TCRbeta chains were subjected to immunosequencing. As for how the authors treated the data: Repertoire TCRs were checked for matches against a reference library of SARS-CoV-2-specific TCRs that had been generated using the MIRA antigen-specificity platform. Breadth was defined as the fraction of unique TCRs that were SARS-CoV-2-associated, and depth was defined as the fraction of total T cells that were SARS-CoV-2-associated. Using the MIRA data, every spike-specific TCR was mapped to the spike region that the TCR reacted to and assigned to either a CD4 or a CD8 class. Log10-transformed breadth and depth values were compared by one-way ANOVA with Sidak's multiple comparisons tests. The table comes from immuneACCESS by way of TCRdb, which keeps in-frame sequences with V and J called. Part of the clones is missing from these tables; in studies checked, under half for an unresolved V gene and the rest for unknown reasons. Clonal size and the V and J genes are those of that table, whereas D and trimming came from the DNA. This sample comprises about 150,000 clones, around 93% of them detected only once. Approximately 3.8% of the sample rests with the top ten.

The sample's time point label, decoded: about 28 days (+/-7) after the second vaccine dose. AZD1222 recipients with second doses at about 4 weeks or about 12 weeks were pooled, because spike-specific TCR depth and breadth did not differ between schedules. Samples from vaccinated people were obtained from the UK trials COV001 and COV002, which included a single-blind randomized controlled phase 2/3 trial of AZD1222 (ChAdOx1 nCoV-19) in healthy adults. For TCRbeta chain sequencing, PBMC samples were collected from trial participants at day 0 and at day 28 after the second dose. The chain is assembled from TRBV6-1 and TRBJ2-3, with TRBD2 perhaps the D gene, on 7 matching bases. This specimen consisted of peripheral blood, obtained 28 days after the second AZD1222 dose. The clonotype was recovered from an adult who received the AZD1222 COVID-19 vaccine. The CDR3 is CASSESGGAADTQYF. The sequence in DNA is TGTGCCAGCAGTGAAAGTGGGGGGGCCGCAGATACGCAGTATTTT.